The present T cell receptor (beta chain) was sequenced within a study of beta chain features in type 1 diabetes. General study findings and limits: When VDJ junctions were examined, type 1 diabetes patients showed fewer insertions and more deletions. TCRB repertoires of naive, central memory and Treg cells appeared more similar among patients than among healthy donors. People with Type 1 diabetes carried modestly yet significantly shorter TCRB CDR3s in all four CD4+ subsets.

cDNA synthesis used the whole RNA isolate, giving expressed TCRB sequences. Generated by immunoSEQ multiplex PCR, the TCRdb table keeps only in-frame clones and is missing some. This table has 600,000 or so clones, 12% appearing once. Sorted CD4+ subsets: naive, central memory, regulatory, stem cell-like memory (CD45RO/CCR7/CD25/CD127/CD95/CD27 panel). A word on this clone: The antigen is unknown.

CDR3 size: 15 residues. CDR1 and CDR2 from the germline V gene are SGHVS and FQNEAQ. Trimming pared 2 bases from V and 0 bases from J, leaving 11 bases between. This receptor was taken from a man aged 25 to 40 with type 1 diabetes. This chain links TRBV7-8 with TRBJ2-7; tentative D call: TRBD2 (5 bases). The sequenced sample consisted of naive CD4+ T cells from blood. The CDR3 reads CASSLFQGSSYEQYF. The CDR3 DNA reads TGTGCCAGCAGCTTATTTCAAGGGAGCTCCTACGAGCAGTACTTC.